This TCR beta chain was sequenced for a study of OX40 agonist ivuxolimab in advanced cancers. Turning to the study itself: Hepatocellular carcinoma, melanoma, renal cell or head and neck cancer occurred in dose-escalation patients.

This table comes from immunoSEQ multiplex PCR, and its TCRdb copy is limited to in-frame clones, with some not included. This table has over 40,000 clones, around 88% appearing once. The CDR3 consists of 14 residues. The germline V and J ends were trimmed by 5 bases and 3 bases, with 12 bases remaining between them. Germline V gene data show CDR1 as MDHEN and CDR2 as SYDVKM. The chain joins TRBV28 to TRBJ2-3; D ambiguous. Here the sequenced sample was CD4+ or CD8+ T cells sorted from blood, taken in a trial of the OX40 agonist ivuxolimab. The origin of this receptor is an adult with an advanced solid tumor such as melanoma, head and neck, liver or kidney cancer. The CDR3 region has the DNA TGTGCCAGCAGTCTCCCGGTAGGGACAGATACGCAGTATTTT. Translation gives CASSLPVGTDTQYF.